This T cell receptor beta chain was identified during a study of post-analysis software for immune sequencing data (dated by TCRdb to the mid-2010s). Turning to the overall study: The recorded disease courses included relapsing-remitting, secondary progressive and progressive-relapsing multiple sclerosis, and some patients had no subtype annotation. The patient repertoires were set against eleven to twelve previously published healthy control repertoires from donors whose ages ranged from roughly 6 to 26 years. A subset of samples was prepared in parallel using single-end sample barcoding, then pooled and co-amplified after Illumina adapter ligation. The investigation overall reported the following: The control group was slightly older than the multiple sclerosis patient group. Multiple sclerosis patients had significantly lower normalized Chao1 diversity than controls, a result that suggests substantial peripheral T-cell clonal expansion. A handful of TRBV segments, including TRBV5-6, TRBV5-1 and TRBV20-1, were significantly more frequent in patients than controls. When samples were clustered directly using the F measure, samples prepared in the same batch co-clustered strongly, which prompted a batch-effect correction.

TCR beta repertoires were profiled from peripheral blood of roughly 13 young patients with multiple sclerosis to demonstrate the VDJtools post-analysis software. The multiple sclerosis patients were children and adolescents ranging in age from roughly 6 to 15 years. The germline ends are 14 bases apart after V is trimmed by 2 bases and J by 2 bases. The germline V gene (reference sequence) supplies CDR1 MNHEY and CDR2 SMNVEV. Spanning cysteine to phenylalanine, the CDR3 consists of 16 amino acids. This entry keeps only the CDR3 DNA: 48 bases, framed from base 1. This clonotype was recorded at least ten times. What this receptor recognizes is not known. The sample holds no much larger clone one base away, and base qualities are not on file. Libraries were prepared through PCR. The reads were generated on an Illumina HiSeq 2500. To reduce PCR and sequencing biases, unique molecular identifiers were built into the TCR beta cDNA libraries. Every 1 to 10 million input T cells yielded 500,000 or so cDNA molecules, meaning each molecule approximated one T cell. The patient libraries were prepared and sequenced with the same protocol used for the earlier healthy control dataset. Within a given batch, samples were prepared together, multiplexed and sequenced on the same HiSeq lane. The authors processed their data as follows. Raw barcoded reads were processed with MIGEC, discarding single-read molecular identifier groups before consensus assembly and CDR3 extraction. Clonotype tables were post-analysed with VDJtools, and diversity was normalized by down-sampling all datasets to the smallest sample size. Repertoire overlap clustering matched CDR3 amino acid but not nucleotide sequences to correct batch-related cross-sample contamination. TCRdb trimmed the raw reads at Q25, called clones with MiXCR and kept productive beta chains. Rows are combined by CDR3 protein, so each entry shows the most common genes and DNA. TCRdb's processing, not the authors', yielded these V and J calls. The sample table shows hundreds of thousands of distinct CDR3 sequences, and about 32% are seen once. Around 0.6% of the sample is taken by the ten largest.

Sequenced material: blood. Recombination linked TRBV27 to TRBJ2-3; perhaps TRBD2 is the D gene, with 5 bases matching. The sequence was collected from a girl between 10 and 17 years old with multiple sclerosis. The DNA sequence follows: TGTGCCAGCAGTTTAGGACGAGCGGAGATCACAGATACGCAGTATTTT. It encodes CASSLGRAEITDTQYF.